The next 12 T cell receptor beta chains were all read from a single sample in a study of blood T cell repertoires in COVID-19. Using immunoSEQ multiplex PCR, the repertoire was profiled, and TCRdb retains in-frame clones only, with some absent. The sample carries about 190,000 clones, around 85% recorded once. The sample comprised peripheral blood. Receptors originate from a woman aged 45-65 years with acute or convalescent COVID-19.

A few counts support this clone. V usage is TRBV5-1 and J usage is TRBJ1-1, with TRBD1 identical over 8 bases. V was pared by 4 bases and J by 0 bases, with 8 bases of the junction left unmatched. The CDR3 loop spans 16 amino acids. Per the germline V gene, CDR1 is SGHRS and CDR2 is YFSETQ. Here the CDR3 reads CASSRTGQGLNTEAFF. DNA of the CDR3: TGCGCCAGCAGCAGAACAGGACAGGGATTGAACACTGAAGCTTTCTTT.

This CDR3 reads CASREDGPEAFF. DNA for the CDR3: TGTGCCAGCAGAGAGGATGGCCCTGAAGCTTTCTTT. This chain uses TRBV2 with TRBJ1-1; no firm D call. Trimming stripped 6 bases from V and 6 bases from J, with 11 bases between. The CDR3 runs 12 residues. The germline CDR1 and CDR2 sequences are SNHLY and FYNNEI.

The chain couples TRBV19 to TRBJ2-7, with D maybe TRBD2 (6 bases). From germline, CDR1 is LNHDA and CDR2 SQIVND (reference sequence). V lost 7 bases and J lost 12, with 19 bases in between. The CDR3 loop spans 12 amino acids. The CDR3 nucleotides are TGTGCCAGTATCCAAACCTGGGACGGGGGGTACTTC. This gives the protein CASIQTWDGGYF.

The J gene is TRBJ2-2, the V gene TRBV28, with TRBD2 matching over 9 bases. The CDR3 has 16 residues. Germline V gene lookup returns CDR1 MDHEN and CDR2 SYDVKM. V dropped 1 base and J dropped 6; count of bases not matched to a gene: 6. Here the CDR3 reads CASSLFVSGSSGELFF. The CDR3 nucleotides read TGTGCCAGCAGTTTATTTGTTAGCGGGAGTTCCGGGGAGCTGTTTTTT.

The chain combines TRBV9 with TRBJ1-5; perhaps TRBD1 as D (5 bases). The V end lost 0 bases, the J end lost 7 bases, and 14 bases lay between the germline ends. This CDR3 has 15 amino acids. The germline CDR1 and CDR2 sequences are SGDLS and YYNGEE. The CDR3 nucleotides are TGTGCCAGCAGCGTAGCGCAGGGCCCCGGACAGCCCCAGCATTTT. This translates into CASSVAQGPGQPQHF. The whole variable domain, filled in from reference TRBV9 and TRBJ1-5, reads DSGVTQTPKHLITATGQRVTLRCSPRSGDLSVYWYQQSLDQGLQFLIQYYNGEERAKGNILERFSAQQFPDLHSELNLSSLELGDSALYFCASSVAQGPGQPQHFGDGTRLSIL.

The chain employs TRBV2 and TRBJ2-7, with 9 bases aligning to TRBD2. The CDR3 extends over 16 amino acids. Trimming removed 3 bases from V and 2 bases from J; junction bases left unmatched: 8. Germline V gene data show CDR1 as SNHLY and CDR2 as FYNNEI. DNA for the CDR3: TGTGCCAGCAGTGAGCGGGGGGGACGCGGAACCTACGAGCAGTACTTC. Its translation: CASSERGGRGTYEQYF.

V and J are TRBV4-2 and TRBJ2-2; the D gene is possibly TRBD2 (6 bases). V was pared by 2 bases and J by 9 bases, with 22 bases between. This CDR3 contains 17 residues. CDR1 and CDR2 from the germline V gene are LGHNA and YNFKEQ. The CDR3 region has the DNA TGTGCCAGCAGCCAAAGTGGCGGGGCCCAAGGTTTCAGGGAGCTGTTTTTT. It encodes CASSQSGGAQGFRELFF.

This clone was seen only once. V is TRBV5-8 and J is TRBJ1-3; D perhaps matches TRBD1 (6 bases). Germline V gene lookup returns CDR1 SGHTS and CDR2 YDEGEE. This CDR3 contains 15 residues. Trimming cost V 3 bases and J 0 bases, with 10 bases left between them. As DNA, the CDR3 is TGTGCCAGCAGCTCCTGGACAGTCTCTGGAAACACCATATATTTT. Residues: CASSSWTVSGNTIYF.

This CDR3 reads CASSYLRQGTYEQYF. CDR3 coding DNA: TGTGCCAGCAGTTACCTCAGGCAGGGGACCTACGAGCAGTACTTC. This chain uses TRBV6-5 with TRBJ2-7; D is perhaps TRBD1 (6 bases). V lost 2 bases, J lost 2 bases, and 13 bases lay in between. This CDR3 is 15 amino acids long. Germline V gene sequence: CDR1 MNHEY, CDR2 SVGAGI.

The chain uses TRBV3-1 (or the pseudogene TRBV3-2) and TRBJ2-1, with D maybe TRBD2 (5 bases). This CDR3 spans 12 amino acids. Trimming took off 1 base at V and 15 bases at J, with 13 bases between the two ends. Looked up from germline, CDR1 is LGHDT and CDR2 is YNNKEL (reference sequence). The CDR3: CASSQGGGRGFF. The DNA of the CDR3 is TGTGCCAGCAGCCAAGGCGGCGGCCGGGGGTTCTTC.

This clone was observed a handful of times. The chain has TRBV5-6 and TRBJ2-4; 8 nucleotides line up with TRBD1. V shed 0 bases and J 8 bases; nucleotides not matched to a gene: 16. In germline, CDR1 is SGHDT, CDR2 YYEEEE. The CDR3 sequence is 18 residues long. CDR3 region: CASSLGDRSPWPSDIQYF. Here the CDR3 DNA reads TGTGCCAGCAGCTTGGGGGACAGGTCTCCGTGGCCCAGCGACATTCAGTACTTC.

V gene TRBV6-5 combines with J gene TRBJ1-2; 8 nucleotides agree with TRBD1. The ends lost 7 bases at V and 5 bases at J; junction bases unmatched: 6. This CDR3 spans 13 amino acids. The germline V gene has CDR1 MNHEY and CDR2 SVGAGI. The DNA for the CDR3 is TGTGCCAGCACAGGGGGCCCGATTTATGGCTACACCTTC. It is translated as CASTGGPIYGYTF.